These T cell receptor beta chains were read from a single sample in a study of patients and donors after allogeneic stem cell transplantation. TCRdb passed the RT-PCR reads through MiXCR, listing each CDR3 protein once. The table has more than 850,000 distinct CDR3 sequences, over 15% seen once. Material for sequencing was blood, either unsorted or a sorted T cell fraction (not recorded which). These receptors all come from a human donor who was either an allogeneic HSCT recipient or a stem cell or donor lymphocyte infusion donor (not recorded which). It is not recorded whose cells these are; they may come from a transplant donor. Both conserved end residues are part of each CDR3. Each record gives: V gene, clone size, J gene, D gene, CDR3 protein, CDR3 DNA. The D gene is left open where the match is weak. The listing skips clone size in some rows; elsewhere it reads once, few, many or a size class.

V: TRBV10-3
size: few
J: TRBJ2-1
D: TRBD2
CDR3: CAIRSGGASDEQFF
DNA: TGTGCCATCAGAAGCGGGGGGGCTTCCGATGAGCAGTTCTTC

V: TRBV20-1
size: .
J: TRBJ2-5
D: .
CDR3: CSRGAGETQYF
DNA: TGCAGTCGGGGGGCGGGTGAGACCCAGTACTTC

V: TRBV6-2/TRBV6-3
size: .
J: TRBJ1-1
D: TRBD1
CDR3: CASSYTQGGARTEAFF
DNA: TGTGCCAGCAGTTACACCCAGGGGGGCGCGAGAACTGAAGCTTTCTTT

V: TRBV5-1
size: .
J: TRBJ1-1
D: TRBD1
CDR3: CASSSDRVDFPEAFF
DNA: TGCGCCAGCAGCTCGGACAGGGTCGATTTCCCTGAAGCTTTCTTT

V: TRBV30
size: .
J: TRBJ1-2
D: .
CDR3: CAWSLRRVYGYTF
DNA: TGTGCCTGGAGCCTCCGACGGGTCTATGGCTACACCTTC

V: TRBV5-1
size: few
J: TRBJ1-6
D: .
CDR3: CASSLSTRTPLHF
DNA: TGCGCCAGCAGCTTGAGTACGAGGACACCCCTCCACTTT

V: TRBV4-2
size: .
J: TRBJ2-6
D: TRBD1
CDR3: CASSQEDRAGANVLTF
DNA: TGTGCCAGCAGCCAGGAAGACAGGGCTGGGGCCAACGTCCTGACTTTC

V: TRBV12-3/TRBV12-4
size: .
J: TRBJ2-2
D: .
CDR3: CASSLGEERGAGELFF
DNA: TGTGCCAGCAGTTTAGGAGAAGAGAGGGGGGCCGGGGAGCTGTTTTTT

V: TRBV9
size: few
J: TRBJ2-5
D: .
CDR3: CASSPSGSRGETQYF
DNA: TGTGCCAGCAGCCCGTCCGGGAGCCGAGGGGAGACCCAGTACTTC

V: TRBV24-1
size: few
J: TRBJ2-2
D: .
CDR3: CATSDFSGRGDTGELFF
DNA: TGTGCCACCAGTGATTTTAGTGGCAGGGGAGACACCGGGGAGCTGTTTTTT

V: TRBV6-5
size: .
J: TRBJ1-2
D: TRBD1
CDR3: CASSSSTGIYGYTF
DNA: TGTGCCAGCAGTTCCTCGACAGGGATCTATGGCTACACCTTC

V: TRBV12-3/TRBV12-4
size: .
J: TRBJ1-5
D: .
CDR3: CASSDGGLGSNQPQHF
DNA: TGTGCCAGCAGCGACGGGGGGCTTGGCAGCAATCAGCCCCAGCATTTT

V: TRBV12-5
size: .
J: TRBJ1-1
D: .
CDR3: CARRREGGHLPSATEAFF
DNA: TGTGCTAGGCGGAGGGAAGGGGGACACCTACCTTCGGCCACTGAAGCTTTCTTT

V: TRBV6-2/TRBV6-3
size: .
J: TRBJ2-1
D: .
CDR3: CASSYPTNNEQFF
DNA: TGTGCCAGCAGTTACCCAACAAACAATGAGCAGTTCTTC

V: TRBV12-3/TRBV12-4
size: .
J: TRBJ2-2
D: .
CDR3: CASSFMSHAGAYITGELFF
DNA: TGTGCCAGCAGTTTTATGTCGCATGCAGGGGCCTATATCACCGGGGAGCTGTTTTTT

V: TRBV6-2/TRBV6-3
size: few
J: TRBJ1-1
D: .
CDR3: CASSQVVFSHGGSEAFF
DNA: TGTGCCAGCAGTCAAGTGGTTTTTTCCCACGGCGGTTCTGAAGCTTTCTTT